This passage covers 23 T cell receptor beta chains from one sample sequenced in a study of T cells after yellow fever vaccination. Each CDR3 protein is one row after TCRdb ran MiXCR on the 5' RACE reads. The sample consists of approximately 550,000 distinct CDR3 sequences, 15% to 20% of them appearing once. Specimen: PBMCs, collected 15 days after the yellow fever booster vaccination. The origin of the receptors is a man aged 25 to 45 who received the YFV17D yellow fever vaccine.

The CDR3 DNA sequence: TGTGCCACCGGCAGGGCTACTAATGAAAAACTGTTTTTT. This gives the protein CATGRATNEKLFF. The chain is built from TRBV12-3 or TRBV12-4 and TRBJ1-4, with D perhaps TRBD1 (5 bases). CDR3 length: 13 amino acids. The V and J ends lost 10 bases and 2 bases respectively, with 11 bases between them.

This clonotype was found a few times. The junction and the germline gene differ at one end; a read error may be behind it. This sequence joins TRBV10-3 and TRBJ2-7, with unresolved D. In germline, CDR1 is ENHRY, CDR2 SYGVKD. The CDR3 is made up of 11 amino acids. CDR3 sequence: CAIREYYEQYF. The CDR3 DNA reads as TGTGCCATCAGGGAGTACTACGAGCAGTACTTC.

This clonotype was seen a few times. This chain links TRBV7-2 with TRBJ2-5; TRBD2 agrees at 9 bases. Per germline, CDR1 SGHTA and CDR2 FQGNSA. This CDR3 comprises 14 residues. Trimming cost V 1 base and J 10 bases; bases outside gene matches: 7. CDR3: CASSLDGASGNQYF. The CDR3 nucleotides read TGTGCCAGCAGCTTAGATGGAGCTAGCGGGAACCAGTACTTC.

This clonotype showed up just a few times. The V gene is TRBV14, the J gene TRBJ2-3; 8 positions match TRBD2. This CDR3 region has 17 residues. Trimming took 4 bases from V and 4 from J; bases not matched to a gene: 13. Germline values: CDR1 SGHDN, CDR2 FVKESK. For the CDR3, the DNA is TGTGCCAGCAGCCCCACCGGAGCGGGAGTATTCGCAGATACGCAGTATTTT. The encoded protein is CASSPTGAGVFADTQYF.

CDR3 nucleotide sequence: TGTGCCAGCAGGGTAGGGTCGGAACCTGAGCAGTTCTTC. Amino acids: CASRVGSEPEQFF. J is TRBJ2-1 and V is TRBV6-1; D remains unclear. This CDR3 is 13 amino acids long. Germline V gives CDR1 MNHNS, CDR2 SASEGT. Trimming pared 6 bases from V and 9 bases from J, leaving 15 bases between.

This clonotype was seen a handful of times. The chain uses TRBV12-3 or TRBV12-4 and TRBJ2-1; no definite D call. The V gene lost 8 bases and the J gene lost 5 bases, with 7 bases spanning the gap. The CDR3 loop spans 11 amino acids. CDR3 sequence reads: CASLPDNEQFF. DNA for the CDR3: TGTGCCAGCCTTCCTGACAATGAGCAGTTCTTC.

This chain joins TRBV6-2 or TRBV6-3 and TRBJ2-1, with 12 bases aligning to TRBD2. Trimming took 5 bases from V and 5 from J; bases not matched to a gene: 7. From germline, CDR1 is MNHEY and CDR2 SVGEGT. The CDR3 consists of 16 residues. CDR3 in DNA: TGTGCCAGCAGTGCCCGACTAGCGGGAGCCCACAATGAGCAGTTCTTC. This gives the protein CASSARLAGAHNEQFF.

The gene calls are TRBV9 and TRBJ2-1; D not certain. Germline assignment: CDR1 SGDLS and CDR2 YYNGEE. CDR3 length: 15 residues. The germline V and J ends were trimmed by 3 bases and 0 bases, with 10 bases remaining between them. As DNA, the CDR3 is TGTGCCAGCAGCGCTGGGCCGGTCTCCTACAATGAGCAGTTCTTC. Translation gives CASSAGPVSYNEQFF. Filled out from reference TRBV9 and TRBJ2-1, the complete variable domain reads DSGVTQTPKHLITATGQRVTLRCSPRSGDLSVYWYQQSLDQGLQFLIQYYNGEERAKGNILERFSAQQFPDLHSELNLSSLELGDSALYFCASSAGPVSYNEQFFGPGTRLTVL.

A remark on this clonotype: The junction departs from the called germline gene at one end, perhaps through a read error. The chain employs TRBV28 and TRBJ2-7; D possibly corresponds to TRBD2 (5 bases). Germline CDR1 reads MDHEN; CDR2 reads SYDVKM. The CDR3 sequence is 12 residues long. CDR3 sequence: CACSFSGYEQYF. The CDR3 bases are TGTGCCTGCAGTTTCAGCGGTTACGAGCAGTACTTC.

The chain carries TRBV5-4 and TRBJ2-1; D gene ambiguous. Germline CDR1 is SGHNT and CDR2 is YYREEE (reference sequence). The CDR3 runs 13 residues. V was shortened by 2 bases and J by 8 bases, with 11 bases between the two germline ends. As DNA, the CDR3 is TGTGCCAGCAGCTTCGGAGTCCAGGATGAGCAGTTCTTC. This gives the protein CASSFGVQDEQFF. The whole variable domain, remainder taken from reference TRBV5-4 and TRBJ2-1, is ETGVTQSPTHLIKTRGQQVTLRCSSQSGHNTVSWYQQALGQGPQFIFQYYREEENGRGNFPPRFSGLQFPNYSSELNVNALELDDSALYLCASSFGVQDEQFFGPGTRLTVL.

The chain recombines TRBV5-1 with TRBJ2-3; D may be TRBD1 or TRBD2 (5 bases each). The ends were cut back, 0 bases at V and 6 bases at J, with 14 bases in the middle. The CDR3 extends over 15 amino acids. Per germline, CDR1 SGHRS and CDR2 YFSETQ. The CDR3: CASSLDGAGRDTQYF. CDR3 nucleotides: TGCGCCAGCAGCTTGGACGGGGCGGGTAGGGATACGCAGTATTTT.

This clonotype occurred a few times. J is TRBJ2-7 and V is TRBV6-1; D is perhaps TRBD2 (6 bases). This CDR3 has 19 residues. Germline-derived CDR1 and CDR2 are MNHNS and SASEGT. The V end lost 6 bases, the J end lost 0 bases, and 27 bases lay between the germline ends. This CDR3 reads CASSRESLLARASSYEQYF. The CDR3 DNA sequence: TGTGCCAGCAGCCGCGAGTCCCTCCTAGCGCGCGCGAGCTCCTACGAGCAGTACTTC.

CDR3 in DNA: TGTGCCAGCAGCAAGCCGGGACTAGCGATTGAGCAGTTCTTC. Translated, it gives CASSKPGLAIEQFF. This chain joins TRBV6-2 or TRBV6-3 and TRBJ2-1, with TRBD2 identical over 10 bases. The CDR3 spans 14 residues. V shed 6 bases, J shed 9 bases, and the junction held 8 bases outside the gene matches. CDR1 and CDR2 from the germline V gene are MNHEY and SVGEGT.

This clonotype was observed a few times. The chain couples TRBV10-1 to TRBJ2-7, with D possibly matching TRBD1 (6 bases). The CDR3 loop spans 13 amino acids. The V gene lost 0 bases and the J gene lost 6 bases, with 9 bases spanning the gap. The germline CDR1 and CDR2 sequences are WNHNN and SYGVQD (reference sequence). The CDR3 protein is CASSESMGAEQYF. CDR3 nucleotide sequence: TGCGCCAGCAGTGAGTCGATGGGGGCCGAGCAGTACTTC.

V gene TRBV12-3 or TRBV12-4 combines with J gene TRBJ1-4; 7 bases line up with TRBD1. The CDR3 has 15 amino acids. V was pared by 7 bases and J by 3 bases, with 8 bases of the junction left unmatched. CDR3 bases: TGTGCCAGCAAAACCCTCGGGACAGCTAATGAAAAACTGTTTTTT. Protein: CASKTLGTANEKLFF.

In its sample, this clonotype was seen a few times. This rearrangement joins TRBV10-3 to TRBJ2-6, with 7 bases fitting TRBD1. Per the germline V gene, CDR1 is ENHRY and CDR2 is SYGVKD. J lost 0 bases, V lost 8 bases, and 4 bases had no gene match. The CDR3 runs to 15 residues. This chain's CDR3 is CAIGGQNSGANVLTF. In DNA, the CDR3 is TGTGCCATCGGGGGACAGAACTCTGGGGCCAACGTCCTGACTTTC.

This clonotype turned up a few times. Relative to the germline gene, one junction end is altered; a read error may explain this. J is TRBJ2-1 and V is TRBV2; D is undetermined. The germline CDR1 and CDR2 sequences are SNHLY and FYNNEI. There are 11 residues in the CDR3. CDR3 in amino acids: CASSDLSRYVF. The CDR3 DNA reads as TGTGCCAGCAGTGATTTATCTAGATACGTCTTC.

This clonotype was seen many times. Written as DNA, the CDR3 is TGTGCCAGCAGTTCGCCCGGGACAGGGTGGCGGCAGTACTTC. Translating it yields CASSSPGTGWRQYF. J is TRBJ2-7 and V is TRBV27; 9 positions match TRBD1. CDR1 MNHEY and CDR2 SMNVEV come from the germline V gene (reference sequence). The CDR3 has 14 residues. Trimming removed 4 bases from V and 9 bases from J; junction bases left unmatched: 10.

This clonotype appeared once. This chain connects TRBV6-1 to TRBJ2-7; TRBD2 aligns across 7 bases. CDR1 MNHNS and CDR2 SASEGT come from the germline V gene. This CDR3 is 16 amino acids long. Trimming at V came to 4 bases and at J to 3 bases, leaving 12 bases not matched to a gene. CDR3 residues: CASSVLKSGGFYEQYF. In DNA, the CDR3 is TGTGCCAGCAGTGTGTTGAAGTCCGGGGGGTTCTACGAGCAGTACTTC.

The chain combines TRBV20-1 with TRBJ1-1; 7 positions match TRBD1. V dropped 0 bases and J dropped 1; count of bases not matched to a gene: 2. CDR1 and CDR2 (germline): DFQATT, SNEGSKA (reference sequence). CDR3 length: 14 amino acids. This chain's CDR3 is CSARDGTENTEAFF. In DNA form, the CDR3 reads TGCAGTGCTAGAGATGGGACAGAGAACACTGAAGCTTTCTTT.

The V call is TRBV27, the J call TRBJ2-7, with 7 bases fitting TRBD1. The germline gives CDR1 MNHEY, CDR2 SMNVEV (reference sequence). This CDR3 comprises 16 residues. V shed 4 bases and J 3 bases; nucleotides not matched to a gene: 12. The CDR3 protein is CASSSTGTATIYEQYF. The DNA for the CDR3 is TGTGCCAGCAGTTCGACCGGGACAGCCACAATCTACGAGCAGTACTTC.

This clonotype has a count of ten or more. V usage is TRBV20-1 and J usage is TRBJ2-3; maybe TRBD2 (5 bases). Germline loops: CDR1 DFQATT, CDR2 SNEGSKA (reference sequence). V was shortened by 0 bases and J by 6 bases, with 16 bases between the two germline ends. The CDR3 is 15 amino acids. The CDR3 nucleotides are TGCAGTGCTAGAGATCTGAGGGATTGGGAGGATACGCAGTATTTT. The encoded protein is CSARDLRDWEDTQYF.

CDR3 nucleotides: TGTGCCAGCTCACCTACCGGGACAGCTAGCACAGATACGCAGTATTTT. Encoded protein: CASSPTGTASTDTQYF. V and J are TRBV18 and TRBJ2-3, with TRBD1 matching 7 bases. Germline assignment: CDR1 KGHSH and CDR2 LQKENI. Losses at the gene ends were 3 bases for V and 0 bases for J; bases not matched to a gene: 6. The CDR3 is made up of 16 amino acids.